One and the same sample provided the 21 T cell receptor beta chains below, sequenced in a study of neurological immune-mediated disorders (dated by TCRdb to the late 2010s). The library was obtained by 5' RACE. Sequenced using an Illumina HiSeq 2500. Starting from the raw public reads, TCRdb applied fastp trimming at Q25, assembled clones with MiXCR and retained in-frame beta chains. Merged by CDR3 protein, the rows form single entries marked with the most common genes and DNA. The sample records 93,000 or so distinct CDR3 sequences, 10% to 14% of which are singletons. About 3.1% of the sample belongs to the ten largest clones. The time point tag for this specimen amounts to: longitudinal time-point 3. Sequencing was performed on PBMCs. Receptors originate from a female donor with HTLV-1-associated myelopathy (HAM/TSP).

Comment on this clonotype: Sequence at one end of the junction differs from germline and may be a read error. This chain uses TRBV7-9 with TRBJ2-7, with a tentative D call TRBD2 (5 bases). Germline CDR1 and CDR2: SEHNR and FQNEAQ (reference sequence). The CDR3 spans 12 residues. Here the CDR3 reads CASSFGEREQYF. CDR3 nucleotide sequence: TGTGCAAGCAGCTTCGGGGAGCGCGAGCAGTACTTC.

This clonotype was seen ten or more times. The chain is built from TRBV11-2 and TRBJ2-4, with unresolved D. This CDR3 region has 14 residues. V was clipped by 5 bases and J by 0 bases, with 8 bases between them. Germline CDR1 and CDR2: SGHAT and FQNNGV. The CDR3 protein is CASSADLAKNIQYF. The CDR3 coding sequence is TGTGCCAGCAGCGCCGATTTAGCCAAAAACATTCAGTACTTC.

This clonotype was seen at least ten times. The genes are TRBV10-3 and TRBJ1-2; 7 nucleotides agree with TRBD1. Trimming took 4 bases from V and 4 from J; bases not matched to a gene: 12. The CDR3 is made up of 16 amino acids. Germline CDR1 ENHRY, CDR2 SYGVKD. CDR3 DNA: TGTGCCATCAGTGCAGGACGACAGGGAAAAATCTATGGCTACACCTTC. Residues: CAISAGRQGKIYGYTF.

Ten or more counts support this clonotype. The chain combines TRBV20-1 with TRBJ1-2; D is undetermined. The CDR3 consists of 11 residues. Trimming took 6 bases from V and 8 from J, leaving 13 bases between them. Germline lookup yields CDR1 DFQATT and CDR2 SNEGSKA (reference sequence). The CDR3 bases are TGCAGTGCCGCAGGCGCGGGGGGCTACACCTTC. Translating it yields CSAAGAGGYTF.

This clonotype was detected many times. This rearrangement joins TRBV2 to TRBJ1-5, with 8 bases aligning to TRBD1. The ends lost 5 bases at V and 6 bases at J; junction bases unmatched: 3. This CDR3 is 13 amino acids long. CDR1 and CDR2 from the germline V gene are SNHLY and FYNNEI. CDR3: CASSRTGSQPQHF. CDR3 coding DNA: TGTGCCAGCAGTCGGACAGGGTCTCAGCCCCAGCATTTT.

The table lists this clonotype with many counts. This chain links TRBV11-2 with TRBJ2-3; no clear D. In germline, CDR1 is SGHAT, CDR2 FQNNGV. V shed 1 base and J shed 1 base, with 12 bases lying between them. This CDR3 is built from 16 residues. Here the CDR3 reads CASSLGNSGGTDTQYF. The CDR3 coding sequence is TGTGCCAGCAGCTTAGGGAATTCTGGCGGCACAGATACGCAGTATTTT.

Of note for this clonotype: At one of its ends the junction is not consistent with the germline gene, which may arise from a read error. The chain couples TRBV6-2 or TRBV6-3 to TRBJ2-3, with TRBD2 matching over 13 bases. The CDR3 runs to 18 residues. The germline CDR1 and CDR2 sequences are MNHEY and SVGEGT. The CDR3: CASSNSGLAGAYTDTQYF. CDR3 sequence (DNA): TGTGCCAGCAGTAACTCTGGACTAGCGGGGGCCTACACAGATACGCAGTATTTT.

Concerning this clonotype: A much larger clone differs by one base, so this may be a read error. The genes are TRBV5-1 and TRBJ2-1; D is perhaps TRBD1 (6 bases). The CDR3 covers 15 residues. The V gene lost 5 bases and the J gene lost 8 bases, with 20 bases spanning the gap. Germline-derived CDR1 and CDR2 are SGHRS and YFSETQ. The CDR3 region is CASRPQGPLGDEQFF. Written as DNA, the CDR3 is TGCGCCAGCAGACCACAGGGCCCTTTAGGCGATGAGCAGTTCTTC.

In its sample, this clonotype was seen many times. CDR3: CASRPETGNYYEQYF. CDR3 coding DNA: TGTGCCAGCAGACCTGAGACAGGAAATTACTACGAGCAGTACTTC. The rearrangement uses TRBV12-3 or TRBV12-4 and TRBJ2-7; D may be TRBD1 (6 bases). This CDR3 has 15 residues. Trimming shortened V by 6 bases and J by 3 bases, and 18 bases separated the two germline ends.

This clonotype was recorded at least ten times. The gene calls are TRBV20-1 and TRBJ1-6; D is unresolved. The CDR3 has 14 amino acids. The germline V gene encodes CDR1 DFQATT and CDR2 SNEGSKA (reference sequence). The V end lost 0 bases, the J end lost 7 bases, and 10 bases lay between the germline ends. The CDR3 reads CSARDRRQNSPLHF. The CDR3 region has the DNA TGCAGTGCTAGAGATCGGAGGCAGAATTCACCCCTCCACTTT.

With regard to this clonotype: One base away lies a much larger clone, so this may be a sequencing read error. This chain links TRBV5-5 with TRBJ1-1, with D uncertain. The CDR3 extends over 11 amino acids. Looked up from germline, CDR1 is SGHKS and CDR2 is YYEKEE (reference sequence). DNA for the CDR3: TGTACCAGCAGCGTAAATCTTGAAGCTTTCTTT. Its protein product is CTSSVNLEAFF.

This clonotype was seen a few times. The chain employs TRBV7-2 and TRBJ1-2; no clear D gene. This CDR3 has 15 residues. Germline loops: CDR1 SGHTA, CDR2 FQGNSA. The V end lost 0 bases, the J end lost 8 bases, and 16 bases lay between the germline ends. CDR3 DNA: TGTGCCAGCAGCTTAGCGACGAACTACCAAGGAGGCTACACCTTC. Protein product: CASSLATNYQGGYTF.

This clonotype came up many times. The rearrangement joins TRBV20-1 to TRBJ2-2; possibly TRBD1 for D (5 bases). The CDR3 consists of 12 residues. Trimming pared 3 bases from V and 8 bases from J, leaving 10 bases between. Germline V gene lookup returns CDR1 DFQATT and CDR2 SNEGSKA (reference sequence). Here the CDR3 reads CSARQGSGELFF. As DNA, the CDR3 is TGCAGTGCTAGGCAGGGAAGTGGGGAGCTGTTTTTT.

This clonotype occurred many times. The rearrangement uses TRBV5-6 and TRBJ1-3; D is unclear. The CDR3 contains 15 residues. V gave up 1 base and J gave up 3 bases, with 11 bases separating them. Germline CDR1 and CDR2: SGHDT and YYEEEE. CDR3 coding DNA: TGTGCCAGCAGCTTGACCGGGAACTTTGGAAACACCATATATTTT. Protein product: CASSLTGNFGNTIYF.

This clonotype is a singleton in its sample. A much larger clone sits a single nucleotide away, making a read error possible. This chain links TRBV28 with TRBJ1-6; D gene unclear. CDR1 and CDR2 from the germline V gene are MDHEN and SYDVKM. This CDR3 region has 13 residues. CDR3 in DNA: TGTGCCAGCAACCCCGGTGCACGTCGACCCTTCCACTTT. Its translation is CASNPGARRPFHF.

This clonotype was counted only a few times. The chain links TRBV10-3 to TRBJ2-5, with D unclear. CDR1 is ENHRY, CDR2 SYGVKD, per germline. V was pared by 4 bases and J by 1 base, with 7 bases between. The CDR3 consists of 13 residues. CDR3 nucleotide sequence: TGTGCCATCAGTGGGCTTGGCCAAGAGACCCAGTACTTC. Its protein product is CAISGLGQETQYF.

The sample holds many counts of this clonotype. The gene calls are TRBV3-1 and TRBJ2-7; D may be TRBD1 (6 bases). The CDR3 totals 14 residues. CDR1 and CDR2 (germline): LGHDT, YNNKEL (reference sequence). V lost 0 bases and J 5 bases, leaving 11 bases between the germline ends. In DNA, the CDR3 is TGTGCCAGCAGCCAAGATCGACAGGACCACGAGCAGTACTTC. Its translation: CASSQDRQDHEQYF.

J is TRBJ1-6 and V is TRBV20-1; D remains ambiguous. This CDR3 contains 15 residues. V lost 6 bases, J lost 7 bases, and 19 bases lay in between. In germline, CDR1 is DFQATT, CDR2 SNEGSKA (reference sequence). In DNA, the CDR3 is TGCAGTGCCACAATTAAACTAACTAACAATTCACCCCTCCACTTT. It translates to CSATIKLTNNSPLHF.

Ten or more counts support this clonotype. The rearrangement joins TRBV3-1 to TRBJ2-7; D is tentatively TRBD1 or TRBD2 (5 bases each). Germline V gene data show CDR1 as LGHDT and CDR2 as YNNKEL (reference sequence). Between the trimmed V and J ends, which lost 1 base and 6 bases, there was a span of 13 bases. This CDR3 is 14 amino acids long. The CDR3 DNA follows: TGTGCCAGCAGCCAAGGGGGACCGGTGCGCGAGCAGTACTTC. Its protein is CASSQGGPVREQYF.

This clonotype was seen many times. CDR3 residues: CASSRDTLSYEQYF. CDR3 sequence (DNA): TGTGCCAGCAGCCGGGACACCCTCTCCTACGAGCAGTACTTC. The gene calls are TRBV3-1 and TRBJ2-7; D is possibly TRBD1 (6 bases). CDR1 LGHDT and CDR2 YNNKEL come from the germline V gene (reference sequence). The ends were cut back, 4 bases at V and 0 bases at J, with 10 bases in the middle. This CDR3 is 14 amino acids long.

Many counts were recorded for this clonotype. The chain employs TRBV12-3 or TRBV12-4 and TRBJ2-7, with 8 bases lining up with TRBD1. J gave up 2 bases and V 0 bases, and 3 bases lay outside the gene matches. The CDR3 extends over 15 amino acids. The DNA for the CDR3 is TGTGCCAGCAGTTTAGCTCAGGGGGCCCCCTACGAGCAGTACTTC. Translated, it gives CASSLAQGAPYEQYF.